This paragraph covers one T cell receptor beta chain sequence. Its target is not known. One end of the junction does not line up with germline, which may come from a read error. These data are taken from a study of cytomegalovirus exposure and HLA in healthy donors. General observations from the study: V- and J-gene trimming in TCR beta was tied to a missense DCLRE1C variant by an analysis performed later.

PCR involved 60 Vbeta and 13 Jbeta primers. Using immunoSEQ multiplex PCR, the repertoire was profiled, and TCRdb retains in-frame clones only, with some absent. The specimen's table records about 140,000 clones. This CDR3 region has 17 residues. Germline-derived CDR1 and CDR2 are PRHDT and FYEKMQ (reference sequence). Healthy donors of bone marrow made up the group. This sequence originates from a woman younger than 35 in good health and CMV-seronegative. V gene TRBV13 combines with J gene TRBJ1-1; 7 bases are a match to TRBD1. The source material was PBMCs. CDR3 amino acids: CASSPRDSPLRNPEAFF. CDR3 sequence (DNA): TGTGCCAGCAGCCCCCGGGACAGCCCTCTCCGGAACCCTGAAGCTTTCTTT.